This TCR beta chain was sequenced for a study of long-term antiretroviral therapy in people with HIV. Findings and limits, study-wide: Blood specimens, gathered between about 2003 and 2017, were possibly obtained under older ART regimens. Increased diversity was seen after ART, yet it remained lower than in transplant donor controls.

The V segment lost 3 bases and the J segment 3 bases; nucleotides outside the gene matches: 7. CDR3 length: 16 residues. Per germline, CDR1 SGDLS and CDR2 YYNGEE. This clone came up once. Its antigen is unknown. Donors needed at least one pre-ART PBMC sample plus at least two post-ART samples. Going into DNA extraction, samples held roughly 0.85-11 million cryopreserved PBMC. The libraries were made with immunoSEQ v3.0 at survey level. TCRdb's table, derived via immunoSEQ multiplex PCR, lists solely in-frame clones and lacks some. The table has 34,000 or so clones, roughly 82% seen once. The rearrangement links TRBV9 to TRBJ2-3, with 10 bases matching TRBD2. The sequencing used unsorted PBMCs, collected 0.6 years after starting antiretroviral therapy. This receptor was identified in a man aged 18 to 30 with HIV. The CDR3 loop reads CASSASGRAGTDTQYF. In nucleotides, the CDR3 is TGTGCCAGCAGCGCCAGCGGGAGGGCCGGAACAGATACGCAGTATTTT. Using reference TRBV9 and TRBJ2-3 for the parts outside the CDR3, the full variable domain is DSGVTQTPKHLITATGQRVTLRCSPRSGDLSVYWYQQSLDQGLQFLIQYYNGEERAKGNILERFSAQQFPDLHSELNLSSLELGDSALYFCASSASGRAGTDTQYFGPGTRLTVL.